This entry lists 14 T cell receptor beta chains sequenced from one sample in a study of T cells in Graves' hyperthyroidism and ophthalmopathy. Amplification yielded TCR beta CDR3 regions, with RNA transcripts as the source. When the TCR CDR3 underwent first-round RT-PCR, the HTBI primer set was used. Each CDR3 protein gets one entry after TCRdb re-called the multiplex PCR reads with MiXCR. In the table there are roughly 250,000 distinct CDR3 sequences, 13% to 15% of which are singletons. Sequencing input: blood. Every receptor here comes from a woman in her thirties or forties with Graves' hyperthyroidism that later progressed to Graves' ophthalmopathy.

This clonotype was recorded many times. The chain links TRBV12-5 to TRBJ2-1, with a possible D match to TRBD1 (6 bases). The germline V gene encodes CDR1 LGHNT and CDR2 FRNRAP. V lost 3 bases to trimming and J lost 10 bases, with 16 bases between them. This CDR3 is built from 14 residues. The CDR3 DNA sequence: TGTGCTAGTGGTTTTTCCCCTGGACAGAACGAGCAGTTCTTC. It codes for CASGFSPGQNEQFF. Combining the CDR3 with reference TRBV12-5 and TRBJ2-1 gives the whole variable domain DARVTQTPRHKVTEMGQEVTMRCQPILGHNTVFWYRQTMMQGLELLAYFRNRAPLDDSGMPKDRFSAEMPDATLATLKIQPSEPRDSAVYFCASGFSPGQNEQFFGPGTRLTVL.

The V gene is TRBV28, the J gene TRBJ2-2, with 10 bases identical to TRBD2. Looked up from germline, CDR1 is MDHEN and CDR2 is SYDVKM. This CDR3 spans 18 amino acids. V gave up 5 bases and J gave up 4 bases; unmatched junction bases: 13. The DNA of the CDR3 is TGTGCCAGCAGTGTTCCTAGCGGGAGAGGTAGGGGCACCGGGGAGCTGTTTTTT. Its translation is CASSVPSGRGRGTGELFF.

With regard to this clonotype: A much larger clone sits a single nucleotide away, making a read error possible. The chain combines TRBV12-3 or TRBV12-4 with TRBJ2-2, with a possible D match to TRBD1 (5 bases). The CDR3 is 13 amino acids. The CDR3 spells CAGSFWGPGELFF. CDR3 coding DNA: TGTGCCGGCAGTTTTTGGGGCCCCGGGGAGCTGTTTTTT.

The table lists this clonotype with many counts. V gene TRBV29-1 combines with J gene TRBJ2-3, with 7 bases lining up with TRBD2. The ends lost 6 bases at V and 4 bases at J; junction bases unmatched: 10. Germline V gene sequence: CDR1 SQVTM, CDR2 ANQGSEA. The CDR3 covers 14 residues. CDR3 nucleotides: TGCAGCGTCCCGGGACCGGGAGGCGCAGATACGCAGTATTTT. It encodes CSVPGPGGADTQYF.

This clonotype came up many times. V and J are TRBV6-1 and TRBJ1-4; a possible D gene is TRBD1 (5 bases). Trimming pared 8 bases from V and 5 bases from J, leaving 15 bases between. The germline gives CDR1 MNHNS, CDR2 SASEGT. CDR3 size: 14 residues. CDR3: CASGTGTLNEKLFF. The CDR3 DNA reads as TGTGCCAGCGGCACCGGGACTCTGAATGAAAAACTGTTTTTT.

This clonotype showed up many times. The rearrangement links TRBV15 to TRBJ2-3; no firm D call. The germline gives CDR1 LNHNV, CDR2 YYDKDF (reference sequence). This CDR3 is built from 17 residues. Trimming removed 5 bases from V and 0 bases from J, with 18 bases in between. CDR3 sequence: CATSGLSVLTSTDTQYF. The CDR3 nucleotides read TGTGCCACCAGCGGCCTCTCAGTTTTAACTAGCACAGATACGCAGTATTTT.

This rearrangement joins TRBV24-1 to TRBJ1-1; 10 nucleotides align to TRBD1. The CDR3 is 14 amino acids. From germline, CDR1 is KGHDR and CDR2 SFDVKD. The junction had 8 bases not matched to a gene; V was cut back by 3 bases and J by 11 bases. The CDR3 DNA reads as TGTGCCACCAGTGATATCGACAGGGGGCTCGGGGCTTTCTTT. Encoded protein: CATSDIDRGLGAFF.

This clonotype was recorded many times. CDR3 protein: CASRRQGYSPLHF. The CDR3 coding sequence is TGTGCCAGCAGGAGACAGGGATATTCACCCCTCCACTTT. The chain employs TRBV28 and TRBJ1-6, with 7 bases fitting TRBD1. CDR3 size: 13 residues. V was pared by 6 bases and J by 8 bases, with 4 bases of the junction left unmatched. Germline CDR1 reads MDHEN; CDR2 reads SYDVKM.

V is TRBV28 and J is TRBJ1-5; D is unclear. CDR3 length: 14 amino acids. The germline gives CDR1 MDHEN, CDR2 SYDVKM. The V gene lost 5 bases and the J gene lost 1 base, with 9 bases spanning the gap. The CDR3 sequence: CASSLGISNQPQHF. The CDR3 bases are TGTGCCAGCAGTCTTGGGATAAGCAATCAGCCCCAGCATTTT.

This clonotype came up many times. This chain uses TRBV6-2 or TRBV6-3 with TRBJ2-1; D might be TRBD2 (5 bases). The CDR3 is 16 residues long. Trimming shortened V by 4 bases and J by 7 bases, and 20 bases separated the two germline ends. CDR1 MNHEY and CDR2 SVGEGT come from the germline V gene. The CDR3 loop reads CASSSHLGSARNEQFF. The CDR3 DNA reads TGTGCCAGCAGTTCCCATTTAGGGAGCGCCAGGAATGAGCAGTTCTTC.

The rearrangement joins TRBV6-2 or TRBV6-3 to TRBJ2-1, with 11 bases fitting TRBD2. The germline V gene has CDR1 MNHEY and CDR2 SVGEGT. This CDR3 region has 16 residues. V was pared by 4 bases and J by 5 bases, with 7 bases of the junction left unmatched. CDR3 in amino acids: CASSSRLAGNHNEQFF. For the CDR3, the DNA is TGTGCCAGCAGTTCCAGACTAGCGGGAAACCACAATGAGCAGTTCTTC.

There are many counts of this clonotype. The rearrangement joins TRBV20-1 to TRBJ2-5, with 9 nucleotides matching TRBD2. CDR1 is DFQATT and CDR2 is SNEGSKA in the germline V gene (reference sequence). With V trimmed by 5 bases and J by 5 bases, 9 bases remained unmatched. This CDR3 has 14 residues. The CDR3 region is CSADAGLASETQYF. In nucleotides, the CDR3 is TGCAGTGCTGATGCGGGACTAGCATCCGAGACCCAGTACTTC.

The chain is built from TRBV6-4 and TRBJ1-1; TRBD1 might be the D (6 bases). The CDR3 totals 12 residues. Between the trimmed V and J ends, which lost 0 bases and 11 bases, there was a span of 10 bases. Germline lookup yields CDR1 MRHNA and CDR2 SNTAGT. DNA of the CDR3: TGTGCCAGCAGTGACTCAAACAGGGACGCTTTCTTT. This translates into CASSDSNRDAFF.

This clonotype was observed many times. V is TRBV4-1 and J is TRBJ2-7; 12 bases agree with TRBD2. Trimming at V came to 3 bases and at J to 4 bases, leaving 4 bases not matched to a gene. The CDR3 spans 15 residues. Germline CDR1 MGHRA, CDR2 YSYEKL. In DNA form, the CDR3 reads TGCGCCAGCAGCCACCTACTAGCGGGAGGATACGAGCAGTACTTC. Translation: CASSHLLAGGYEQYF.